What follows is one TCR beta chain and its context. It has no known antigen specificity. There are no base qualities to consult, and no much larger clone falls within one base. The sample comes from a study of blood T cell repertoires in COVID-19 (TCRdb year 2020). Broadly, across the study: Samples covering the acute and convalescent phases of COVID-19 were provided by collaborators in the United States, Italy and Spain. The prospective study material was composed of cDNA or gDNA derived from T cells, B-cell-depleted T cells, or PBMCs. The dataset comprised deeply sampled blood TCRbeta repertoires from subjects exposed to, actively infected with, or recovered from COVID-19. A freely available public database, intended as a resource for researchers studying the immune response to SARS-CoV-2, is where the repertoires were released. Samples came from the ongoing ImmuneRACE study (first 160 participants) plus 1,254 subjects from 6 global collaborators. Sample metadata almost always included a de-identified subject ID, COVID-19 status, age in years and sex. Where HLA class I and class II types were available, the types were taken from metadata supplied by the sample provider, not from assay-based typing.

TCRbeta CDR3 regions were amplified from genomic DNA by means of the immunoSEQ Assay, a bias-controlled multiplex PCR. Under the source paper's analysis protocol: The number of nucleated cells in each sample was estimated by amplification of reference gene primers within the assay. Sequence reads were collapsed and filtered to measure the absolute abundance of every unique TCRbeta CDR3 rearrangement. For each sample, productive Simpson clonality was calculated as the square root of Simpson's diversity index across productive rearrangements. Not all clones reach the TCRdb copy of this immuneACCESS table, which keeps in-frame sequences only. Checked studies attribute under half of the gap to unresolved V genes and leave the rest unexplained. V, J and clone size were drawn from that table, and D and trimming were deduced from the DNA. For this sample the table gives hundreds of thousands of clones, of which just under 85% were detected only once. The ten largest make up about 1.9% of the sample.

Here is what the overall study found, with its caveats: Clinical and demographic metadata were provided uncurated, with the amount varying by source and participant.

The CDR3 measures 16 amino acids from cysteine to phenylalanine. Solely the CDR3 DNA is kept, with 48 bases framed from the first base. V is cut back by 1 base and J by 4 bases, with 5 bases in the junction unmatched. The germline V gene sets CDR1 to SGHDT and CDR2 to YYEEEE. Whole blood was collected in K2EDTA tubes by collaborating institutions according to the institutions' own protocols. For TCRbeta analysis, collaborators shipped samples in one of three forms: frozen whole blood, isolated PBMCs, or DNA extracted from either of those sample types. The chain was built from TRBV5-6 and TRBJ2-3; the junction holds 11 bases that match TRBD1. The sequence was collected from a woman of 80 years or more with acute or convalescent COVID-19. The sample was peripheral blood. The CDR3 protein is CASSLRTGGFADTQYF. The sequenced DNA: TGTGCCAGCAGCTTGAGGACAGGGGGCTTCGCAGATACGCAGTATTTT.